Below, 21 T cell receptor beta chains from the same sample are listed, as sequenced in a study of beta chain features in type 1 diabetes (dated by TCRdb to the late 2010s). Libraries were made using the immunoSEQ multiplex PCR assay. The High Capacity cDNA Reverse Transcription Kit was used to reverse transcribe all of the isolated RNA, meaning that expressed TCRB transcripts were what got sequenced. Held by TCRdb, this immuneACCESS table contains in-frame sequences only and omits some clones. Under half of the omission traces to an unresolved V gene where checked; the cause of the rest is unknown. The table for this sample lists about 160,000 clones; 8% to 8.5% of them were counted only once. The ten largest clones take up approximately 0.54% of the sample. No antigen has been assigned to these receptors. What the research found in general, with its limitations: Type 1 diabetes patients showed a moderate but significant shortening of TCRB CDR3 length in all four CD4+ subsets.

The sequencing input was central memory CD4+ T cells from blood. The source is a woman aged 18-29 years with type 1 diabetes.

This clone was seen a handful of times. The chain is built from TRBV7-3 and TRBJ2-3; 9 nucleotides align to TRBD2. Germline lookup yields CDR1 SGHTA and CDR2 FQGTGA. Losses at the gene ends were 6 bases for V and 2 bases for J; bases not matched to a gene: 15. The CDR3 has 18 residues. CDR3 residues: CASSTSGSPGRITDTQYF. The CDR3 coding sequence is TGTGCCAGCAGTACTAGCGGGTCTCCTGGTCGTATCACAGATACGCAGTATTTT.

This clone has a handful of counts. V gene TRBV5-4 combines with J gene TRBJ2-3, with D maybe TRBD1 (6 bases). The V end was cut by 3 bases, the J end by 4 bases, with 9 bases between. The CDR3 is made up of 13 amino acids. From germline, CDR1 is SGHNT and CDR2 YYREEE (reference sequence). The CDR3 reads CASSSQGPDTQYF. DNA of the CDR3: TGTGCCAGCAGCTCACAGGGCCCAGATACGCAGTATTTT.

The chain couples TRBV15 to TRBJ2-7, with a possible D match to TRBD2 (6 bases). The ends were cut back, 0 bases at V and 2 bases at J, with 14 bases in the middle. This CDR3 comprises 16 residues. From germline, CDR1 is LNHNV and CDR2 YYDKDF (reference sequence). In DNA form, the CDR3 reads TGTGCCACCAGCAGAGATCTGGCGGGAACAACCTACGAGCAGTACTTC. Translating it yields CATSRDLAGTTYEQYF.

The chain carries TRBV2 and TRBJ2-6; tentative D call: TRBD2 (5 bases). The V gene's germline CDR1 is SNHLY and CDR2 FYNNEI. V lost 8 bases and J lost 4, with 12 bases in between. The CDR3 is 14 amino acids. CDR3 residues: CASRRAAGANVLTF. The CDR3 DNA reads TGTGCCAGCCGCCGAGCGGCCGGGGCCAACGTCCTGACTTTC.

The chain couples TRBV7-2 to TRBJ2-7; D perhaps matches TRBD1 (6 bases). Germline lookup yields CDR1 SGHTA and CDR2 FQGNSA. Trimming took off 3 bases at V and 3 bases at J, with 12 bases between the two ends. There are 14 residues in the CDR3. The CDR3 loop is CASSLPIQGYEQYF. The DNA of the CDR3 is TGTGCCAGCAGCTTGCCAATACAGGGCTACGAGCAGTACTTC. The full variable domain, its missing parts supplied by reference TRBV7-2 and TRBJ2-7, is GAGVSQSPSNKVTEKGKDVELRCDPISGHTALYWYRQSLGQGLEFLIYFQGNSAPDKSGLPSDRFSAERTGGSVSTLTIQRTQQEDSAVYLCASSLPIQGYEQYFGPGTRLTVT.

V is TRBV30 and J is TRBJ2-7; possibly TRBD1 for D (5 bases). The CDR3 totals 14 residues. The V end lost 6 bases, the J end lost 2 bases, and 17 bases lay between the germline ends. Germline V lookup: CDR1 GTSNPN, CDR2 SVGIG (reference sequence). Here the CDR3 DNA reads TGTGCCTGCCTCCGAGACAGACGAACCTACGAGCAGTACTTC. It encodes CACLRDRRTYEQYF.

The sample holds a few counts of this clone. The V call is TRBV6-6, the J call TRBJ2-7; TRBD1 agrees at 12 bases. The ends lost 7 bases at V and 7 bases at J; junction bases unmatched: 5. CDR3 length: 13 residues. Germline CDR1 and CDR2: MNHNY and SVGAGI (reference sequence). The chain's CDR3 is CASIPGQGAEQYF. DNA of the CDR3: TGTGCCAGCATTCCGGGACAGGGGGCAGAGCAGTACTTC.

The sample holds a few counts of this clone. The chain combines TRBV5-1 with TRBJ2-7; TRBD1 agrees at 10 bases. The length of the CDR3 is 14 residues. V was pared by 6 bases and J by 2 bases, with 5 bases of the junction left unmatched. Germline CDR1 reads SGHRS; CDR2 reads YFSETQ. CDR3 region: CASTKDRGTYEQYF. The CDR3 nucleotides read TGCGCCAGCACAAAGGACAGGGGGACCTACGAGCAGTACTTC. The full variable domain, completed using reference TRBV5-1 and TRBJ2-7, is KAGVTQTPRYLIKTRGQQVTLSCSPISGHRSVSWYQQTPGQGLQFLFEYFSETQRNKGNFPGRFSGRQFSNSRSEMNVSTLELGDSALYLCASTKDRGTYEQYFGPGTRLTVT.

The chain uses TRBV7-2 and TRBJ2-5; D is undetermined. The length of the CDR3 is 16 residues. Germline V gives CDR1 SGHTA, CDR2 FQGNSA. The V end lost 1 base, the J end lost 5 bases, and 17 bases lay between the germline ends. CDR3 protein: CASSLDSPLEAETQYF. CDR3 sequence (DNA): TGTGCCAGCAGCTTAGATAGCCCCCTCGAAGCGGAGACCCAGTACTTC.

The chain is built from TRBV7-6 and TRBJ2-5, with D possibly being TRBD2 (5 bases). The germline gives CDR1 SGHVS, CDR2 FNYEAQ. This CDR3 spans 14 amino acids. Trimming pared 5 bases from V and 2 bases from J, leaving 12 bases between. The DNA of the CDR3 is TGTGCCAGCAGCCCAGGACGGACTCAAGAGACCCAGTACTTC. It specifies CASSPGRTQETQYF.

This sequence joins TRBV5-1 and TRBJ2-7, with TRBD1 matching over 10 bases. Germline trimming cut 4 bases from V and 3 bases from J; bases unmatched to any gene: 7. Looked up from germline, CDR1 is SGHRS and CDR2 is YFSETQ. The CDR3 spans 15 residues. Written as DNA, the CDR3 is TGCGCCAGCAGCCCGGGACAGGGGAGTGACTACGAGCAGTACTTC. It codes for CASSPGQGSDYEQYF.

The V and J genes are TRBV19 and TRBJ1-5, with 9 bases fitting TRBD1. The germline gives CDR1 LNHDA, CDR2 SQIVND (reference sequence). This CDR3 comprises 18 residues. The ends lost 5 bases at V and 0 bases at J; junction bases unmatched: 11. This CDR3 is CASSLGQGGFYSNQPQHF. CDR3 bases: TGTGCCAGTAGTCTGGGACAGGGCGGGTTTTATAGCAATCAGCCCCAGCATTTT.

A word on this clone: The same CDR3 is also encoded by other DNA sequences in this sample. The chain carries TRBV7-2 and TRBJ2-6, with D perhaps matching TRBD1 (6 bases). Per the germline V gene, CDR1 is SGHTA and CDR2 is FQGNSA. The CDR3 contains 15 residues. V dropped 5 bases and J dropped 4 bases, with 12 bases sitting between them. The chain's CDR3 is CASSQQGSGANVLTF. CDR3 DNA: TGTGCCAGCAGCCAACAGGGATCCGGGGCCAACGTCCTGACTTTC.

This chain uses TRBV27 with TRBJ2-7, with D maybe TRBD2 (5 bases). Per the germline V gene, CDR1 is MNHEY and CDR2 is SMNVEV (reference sequence). Between the trimmed V and J ends, which lost 2 bases and 7 bases, there was a span of 21 bases. The CDR3 consists of 16 residues. The CDR3 region has the DNA TGTGCCAGCAGTTTAGGTCGAGGGTATGGTCCGGGGGAGCAGTACTTC. Protein product: CASSLGRGYGPGEQYF.

CDR3: CAIRKTGELYEQYF. The CDR3 DNA follows: TGTGCCATCAGAAAGACAGGGGAGCTCTACGAGCAGTACTTC. The chain has TRBV10-3 and TRBJ2-7, with 8 nucleotides matching TRBD1. The CDR3 covers 14 residues. CDR1 and CDR2 (germline): ENHRY, SYGVKD. J lost 3 bases, V lost 6 bases, and 7 bases had no gene match.

The chain joins TRBV7-9 to TRBJ1-6, with TRBD1 as a possible D gene (6 bases). The CDR3 contains 15 residues. Germline CDR1 SEHNR, CDR2 FQNEAQ (reference sequence). Trimming took off 4 bases at V and 9 bases at J, with 16 bases between the two ends. The CDR3 here is CASSYLGGGGSPLHF. The CDR3 region has the DNA TGTGCCAGCAGCTACCTAGGGGGGGGCGGTTCACCCCTCCACTTT.

The V and J genes are TRBV27 and TRBJ2-3; 11 positions match TRBD2. Looked up from germline, CDR1 is MNHEY and CDR2 is SMNVEV (reference sequence). The V segment lost 2 bases and the J segment 4 bases; nucleotides outside the gene matches: 8. CDR3 length: 17 amino acids. In DNA, the CDR3 is TGTGCCAGCAGTTTAAGTAGCGGGGGGGCCACGGCAGATACGCAGTATTTT. It is translated as CASSLSSGGATADTQYF.

This clone was recorded a few times. The chain couples TRBV2 to TRBJ1-1; D perhaps matches TRBD1 (6 bases). CDR3 length equals 13 residues. CDR1 and CDR2 from the germline V gene are SNHLY and FYNNEI. V lost 8 bases, J lost 3 bases, and 13 bases lay in between. The CDR3: CASQEGQYTEAFF. The CDR3 nucleotides read TGTGCCAGCCAAGAAGGACAGTACACTGAAGCTTTCTTT. The whole variable domain, remainder taken from reference TRBV2 and TRBJ1-1, is EPEVTQTPSHQVTQMGQEVILRCVPISNHLYFYWYRQILGQKVEFLVSFYNNEISEKSEIFDDQFSVERPDGSNFTLKIRSTKLEDSAMYFCASQEGQYTEAFFGQGTRLTVV.

There are a few counts of this clone. The gene calls are TRBV5-1 and TRBJ2-5; unclear D gene. The CDR3 extends over 9 amino acids. V dropped 5 bases and J dropped 10 bases, with 6 bases sitting between them. The germline CDR1 and CDR2 sequences are SGHRS and YFSETQ. The CDR3 region has the DNA TGCGCCAGCAGTCCTATCCAGTACTTC. It translates to CASSPIQYF.

This clone came up a few times. This sequence joins TRBV18 and TRBJ1-1; D gene ambiguous. V gave up 3 bases and J gave up 7 bases, with 9 bases separating them. CDR1 is KGHSH and CDR2 is LQKENI in the germline V gene. The CDR3 consists of 12 residues. The CDR3 here is CASSPPASEAFF. The CDR3 DNA follows: TGTGCCAGCTCACCCCCAGCGAGTGAAGCTTTCTTT.

This chain links TRBV19 with TRBJ1-1; D is unresolved. Trimming removed 6 bases from V and 2 bases from J, with 7 bases in between. The germline gives CDR1 LNHDA, CDR2 SQIVND (reference sequence). The CDR3 sequence is 12 residues long. In nucleotides, the CDR3 is TGTGCCAGTAGACTCGAAAACACTGAAGCTTTCTTT. This codes for CASRLENTEAFF.